This T cell receptor (beta chain) derives from a study of beta chain features in type 1 diabetes. Sequenced material consisted of expressed TCRB transcripts (all of the isolated RNA was reverse transcribed). Profiled with immunoSEQ multiplex PCR; TCRdb holds only in-frame clones, not every one. The table includes about 360,000 clones, about 12% detected once. This clone occurred a few times. CDR1 is SNHLY, CDR2 FYNNEI, per germline. The CDR3 loop spans 12 amino acids. Trimming took 10 bases from V and 5 from J; bases not matched to a gene: 5. The source is a man aged 18 to 29 in good health. What was sequenced was naive CD4+ T cells from blood. The rearrangement joins TRBV2 to TRBJ2-4; 7 positions match TRBD1. The CDR3: CATTGTENIQYF. The CDR3 coding sequence is TGTGCCACCACCGGGACAGAAAACATTCAGTACTTC. Filled out from reference TRBV2 and TRBJ2-4, the complete variable domain reads EPEVTQTPSHQVTQMGQEVILRCVPISNHLYFYWYRQILGQKVEFLVSFYNNEISEKSEIFDDQFSVERPDGSNFTLKIRSTKLEDSAMYFCATTGTENIQYFGAGTRLSVL.